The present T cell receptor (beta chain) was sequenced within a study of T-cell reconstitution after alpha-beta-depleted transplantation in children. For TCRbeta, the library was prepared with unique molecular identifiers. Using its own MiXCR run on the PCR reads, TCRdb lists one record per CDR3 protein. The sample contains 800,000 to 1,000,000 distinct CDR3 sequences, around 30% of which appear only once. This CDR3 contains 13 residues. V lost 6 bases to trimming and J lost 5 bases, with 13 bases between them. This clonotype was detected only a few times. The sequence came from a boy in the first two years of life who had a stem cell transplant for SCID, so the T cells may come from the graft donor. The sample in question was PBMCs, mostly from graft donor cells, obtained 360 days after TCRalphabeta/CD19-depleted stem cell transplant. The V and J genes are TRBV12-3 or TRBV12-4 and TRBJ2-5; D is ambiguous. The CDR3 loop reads CASSRAGAETQYF. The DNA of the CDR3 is TGTGCCAGCAGCCGGGCCGGCGCGGAGACCCAGTACTTC.